A single sample is the source of the 23 T cell receptor beta chains below, sequenced in a study of T cells in Graves' hyperthyroidism and ophthalmopathy. RNA transcripts served as the template for amplifying TCR beta CDR3 regions. With the HTBI primer set, the TCR CDR3 went through a first round of RT-PCR. TCRdb recomputed calls from the multiplex PCR reads with MiXCR, one row per CDR3 protein. The data contain almost 250,000 distinct CDR3 sequences, approximately 25% of them singletons. Material: blood. All receptors come from a woman between 40 and 55 years old with Graves' ophthalmopathy.

This clonotype was seen ten or more times. The chain has TRBV25-1 and TRBJ2-7, with 12 bases matching TRBD2. The germline CDR1 and CDR2 sequences are MGHDK and SYGVNS. The CDR3 totals 20 residues. The V gene end was trimmed by 6 bases and the J gene end by 0 bases; junction bases not matched to a gene: 18. The CDR3 sequence: CASSGLAGGRSTGGSYEQYF. In DNA, the CDR3 is TGTGCCAGCAGCGGCCTAGCGGGAGGGCGTTCCACCGGAGGCTCCTACGAGCAGTACTTC.

This clonotype was recorded many times. The chain employs TRBV9 and TRBJ2-1, with D perhaps matching TRBD2 (6 bases). V dropped 0 bases and J dropped 5 bases, with 12 bases sitting between them. Germline V gene lookup returns CDR1 SGDLS and CDR2 YYNGEE. The CDR3 is 15 amino acids. The DNA for the CDR3 is TGTGCCAGCAGCGTAGTAGCGGTGCATGACAATGAGCAGTTCTTC. This encodes CASSVVAVHDNEQFF.

The rearrangement links TRBV2 to TRBJ1-5; 10 nucleotides match TRBD1. V gave up 9 bases and J gave up 7 bases; unmatched junction bases: 15. Germline values: CDR1 SNHLY, CDR2 FYNNEI. The CDR3 is 16 residues long. CDR3 amino acids: CASAQAGTGVGQPQHF. The DNA of the CDR3 is TGTGCCAGTGCCCAAGCTGGGACAGGGGTTGGGCAGCCCCAGCATTTT.

The sample holds many counts of this clonotype. This may be a read error: a much more frequent sequence differs by one nucleotide. V gene TRBV12-3 or TRBV12-4 combines with J gene TRBJ1-5; D gene uncertain. V lost 6 bases to trimming and J lost 7 bases, with 13 bases between them. This CDR3 region has 13 residues. For the CDR3, the DNA is TGTGCCAGCAGCCGGATTTCAGGACAGCCCCAGCATTTT. It specifies CASSRISGQPQHF.

V gene TRBV5-1 combines with J gene TRBJ2-5, with D possibly matching TRBD2 (5 bases). The germline gives CDR1 SGHRS, CDR2 YFSETQ. The CDR3 has 15 amino acids. V was cut by 3 bases and J by 5 bases, with 17 bases left in between. CDR3 sequence (DNA): TGCGCCAGCAGCTCTCGGGTAGCAACGGGGGAGACCCAGTACTTC. It codes for CASSSRVATGETQYF.

This clonotype showed up many times. The V gene is TRBV6-1, the J gene TRBJ1-5; a weak D match, TRBD1 (6 bases). The CDR3 covers 13 residues. V was trimmed by 10 bases and J by 5 bases, leaving 15 bases between them. The germline V gene has CDR1 MNHNS and CDR2 SASEGT. The CDR3 here is CAITGYWDQPQHF. CDR3 nucleotide sequence: TGTGCCATTACAGGGTATTGGGATCAGCCCCAGCATTTT.

This clonotype was seen at least ten times. This sequence joins TRBV28 and TRBJ2-5; tentatively, D is TRBD2 (5 bases). Trimming cost V 4 bases and J 5 bases, with 11 bases left between them. Germline loops: CDR1 MDHEN, CDR2 SYDVKM. The CDR3 consists of 13 residues. The CDR3 loop reads CASSSYGEETQYF. As DNA, the CDR3 is TGTGCCAGCAGTTCCTACGGGGAGGAGACCCAGTACTTC.

This clonotype was counted at least ten times. The chain carries TRBV19 and TRBJ1-1; D might be TRBD1 (5 bases). Germline-derived CDR1 and CDR2 are LNHDA and SQIVND (reference sequence). CDR3 length: 14 amino acids. The V end was cut by 7 bases, the J end by 2 bases, with 14 bases between. CDR3 DNA: TGTGCCAGTACTATTTTGGGACTTAACACTGAAGCTTTCTTT. This codes for CASTILGLNTEAFF.

Only a few counts were recorded for this clonotype. Mismatch with germline at one junction end may stem from a read error. The J gene is TRBJ2-2, the V gene TRBV11-2; maybe TRBD2 (5 bases). Germline V gene sequence: CDR1 SGHAT, CDR2 FQNNGV. The CDR3 extends over 17 amino acids. The DNA of the CDR3 is TGTGCCAGCAGCCCGCGGTCGGCCTTCGCGAACACCGGGGAGCTGTCTTTT. Translation gives CASSPRSAFANTGELSF.

Ten or more counts support this clonotype. The chain uses TRBV7-2 and TRBJ2-5; either TRBD1 or TRBD2 may supply D (6 bases each). In germline, CDR1 is SGHTA, CDR2 FQGNSA. The ends were cut back, 4 bases at V and 4 bases at J, with 25 bases in the middle. The CDR3 is 18 amino acids. Written as DNA, the CDR3 is TGTGCCAGCAGCTCAAGGGGGGCAGGGGAAATACGCAGAGAGACCCAGTACTTC. Its translation is CASSSRGAGEIRRETQYF.

The J gene is TRBJ2-7, the V gene TRBV27, with a tentative D call TRBD2 (7 bases). Germline CDR1 reads MNHEY; CDR2 reads SMNVEV (reference sequence). Trimming shortened V by 4 bases and J by 5 bases, and 15 bases separated the two germline ends. This CDR3 comprises 14 residues. CDR3 amino acids: CASSSGEGPHEQYF. The CDR3 nucleotides read TGTGCCAGCAGTTCAGGGGAGGGCCCACACGAGCAGTACTTC.

This clonotype was seen repeatedly, ten times or more. The rearrangement uses TRBV6-1 and TRBJ2-5; D tentatively reads TRBD1 or TRBD2 (6 bases each). Germline V CDR1 and CDR2: MNHNS, SASEGT. The CDR3 runs to 12 residues. V was trimmed by 5 bases and J by 9 bases, leaving 13 bases between them. CDR3 sequence (DNA): TGTGCCAGCAGTAGGGGGGCGGGGCCCCAGTACTTC. Its protein product is CASSRGAGPQYF.

This clonotype was counted ten times or more. This rearrangement joins TRBV5-1 to TRBJ2-7, with TRBD2 matching 11 bases. The CDR3 consists of 16 residues. The V and J ends lost 4 bases and 3 bases, in that order; junction bases with no gene match: 9. The germline V gene encodes CDR1 SGHRS and CDR2 YFSETQ. The CDR3 spells CASSHGTSGSGYEQYF. Here the CDR3 DNA reads TGCGCCAGCAGCCACGGGACTAGCGGTTCCGGCTACGAGCAGTACTTC. Combining the CDR3 with reference TRBV5-1 and TRBJ2-7 gives the whole variable domain KAGVTQTPRYLIKTRGQQVTLSCSPISGHRSVSWYQQTPGQGLQFLFEYFSETQRNKGNFPGRFSGRQFSNSRSEMNVSTLELGDSALYLCASSHGTSGSGYEQYFGPGTRLTVT.

Many counts were recorded for this clonotype. The chain uses TRBV18 and TRBJ2-7, with no clear D. Deletions cut 3 bases from V and 0 bases from J, with 12 bases between. Germline loops: CDR1 KGHSH, CDR2 LQKENI. The CDR3 has 15 amino acids. CDR3 sequence reads: CASSPVASSSYEQYF. The CDR3 bases are TGTGCCAGCTCACCGGTCGCGTCAAGCTCCTACGAGCAGTACTTC. The full variable domain, its missing parts supplied by reference TRBV18 and TRBJ2-7, is NAGVMQNPRHLVRRRGQEARLRCSPMKGHSHVYWYRQLPEEGLKFMVYLQKENIIDESGMPKERFSAEFPKEGPSILRIQQVVRGDSAAYFCASSPVASSSYEQYFGPGTRLTVT.

This clonotype was detected ten times or more. The gene calls are TRBV7-8 and TRBJ2-2; a possible D gene is TRBD2 (5 bases). Germline-derived CDR1 and CDR2 are SGHVS and FQNEAQ. V was cut by 4 bases and J by 5 bases, with 20 bases left in between. The CDR3 runs 17 residues. The CDR3 is CASSSGISSLFTGELFF. The CDR3 nucleotides read TGTGCCAGCAGCTCGGGGATCTCTAGTCTCTTTACCGGGGAGCTGTTTTTT.

This clonotype was recorded many times. The rearrangement uses TRBV2 and TRBJ2-6; TRBD1 agrees at 8 bases. Germline assignment: CDR1 SNHLY and CDR2 FYNNEI. The CDR3 covers 21 residues. J was trimmed by 3 bases and V by 6 bases; bases with no gene match: 22. Written as DNA, the CDR3 is TGTGCCAGCAGGGACGGACAGGGCCTGTGGACCGCGCGGGGTGGGGCCAACGTCCTGACTTTC. Translating it yields CASRDGQGLWTARGGANVLTF.

This clonotype was detected many times. CDR3 in DNA: TGTGCCATCCGGGCCCACAGGAAAAGCTCTGGAAACACCATATATTTT. Its protein product is CAIRAHRKSSGNTIYF. The genes are TRBV10-3 and TRBJ1-3; TRBD1 might be the D (5 bases). This CDR3 spans 16 amino acids. Germline CDR1 reads ENHRY; CDR2 reads SYGVKD. Trimming stripped 8 bases from V and 0 bases from J, with 17 bases between.

There are many counts of this clonotype. Since a much larger clone is just one base distant, this may be a read error. The chain combines TRBV2 with TRBJ2-7, with 7 nucleotides matching TRBD2. With V trimmed by 7 bases and J by 6 bases, 12 bases remained unmatched. Germline V gene sequence: CDR1 SNHLY, CDR2 FYNNEI. The CDR3 spans 14 residues. CDR3 amino acids: CASKRGLHTGEQYF. The CDR3, as DNA: TGTGCCAGCAAACGGGGACTACACACGGGCGAGCAGTACTTC.

V and J are TRBV3-1 and TRBJ2-5; 15 nucleotides align to TRBD2. CDR1 is LGHDT and CDR2 is YNNKEL in the germline V gene (reference sequence). This CDR3 spans 18 amino acids. V shed 0 bases, J shed 6 bases, and the junction held 8 bases outside the gene matches. CDR3 coding DNA: TGTGCCAGCAGCCAAGATCCGGGACTAGCGGGAGGTCGGAAGACCCAGTACTTC. It encodes CASSQDPGLAGGRKTQYF.

Many counts were recorded for this clonotype. The J gene is TRBJ2-2, the V gene TRBV28, with D perhaps given as TRBD1 or TRBD2 (5 bases each). There are 14 residues in the CDR3. Germline lookup yields CDR1 MDHEN and CDR2 SYDVKM. Trimming removed 6 bases from V and 2 bases from J, with 10 bases in between. CDR3 DNA sequence: TGTGCCAGCAGGGGGGAGCGCAACACCGGGGAGCTGTTTTTT. Translating it yields CASRGERNTGELFF. The full variable domain, with the rest looked up from reference TRBV28 and TRBJ2-2, is DVKVTQSSRYLVKRTGEKVFLECVQDMDHENMFWYRQDPGLGLRLIYFSYDVKMKEKGDIPEGYSVSREKKERFSLILESASTNQTSMYLCASRGERNTGELFFGEGSRLTVL.

There are many counts of this clonotype. The chain uses TRBV13 and TRBJ2-2, with TRBD1 matching 11 bases. The CDR3 length is 16 residues. Trimming cost V 1 base and J 6 bases; bases outside gene matches: 4. Germline V CDR1 and CDR2: PRHDT, FYEKMQ (reference sequence). The CDR3 coding sequence is TGTGCCAGCAGCTTAGATGGGACAGGGGGATCCGGGGAGCTGTTTTTT. Its translation: CASSLDGTGGSGELFF. Full variable domain (remainder filled in from reference TRBV13 and TRBJ2-2): AAGVIQSPRHLIKEKRETATLKCYPIPRHDTVYWYQQGPGQDPQFLISFYEKMQSDKGSIPDRFSAQQFSDYHSELNMSSLELGDSALYFCASSLDGTGGSGELFFGEGSRLTVL.

This clonotype occurred many times. The chain combines TRBV28 with TRBJ2-5; the match to TRBD2 covers 7 bases. Unmatched junction bases numbered 12, after V lost 3 bases and J lost 5 bases. Germline V gene data show CDR1 as MDHEN and CDR2 as SYDVKM. The CDR3 loop spans 16 amino acids. The chain's CDR3 is CASSFTGLAVRETQYF. In nucleotides, the CDR3 is TGTGCCAGCAGTTTCACTGGGCTAGCGGTGAGGGAGACCCAGTACTTC.

This clonotype was observed at least ten times. This chain connects TRBV2 to TRBJ2-7; 10 bases fit TRBD2. V was clipped by 6 bases and J by 5 bases; unmatched bases: 10. Germline CDR1 SNHLY, CDR2 FYNNEI. This CDR3 comprises 15 residues. The CDR3 region is CASRPKREGLNEQYF. The CDR3 DNA reads TGTGCCAGCAGACCAAAGCGGGAGGGCCTGAACGAGCAGTACTTC. Full variable domain (remainder filled in from reference TRBV2 and TRBJ2-7): EPEVTQTPSHQVTQMGQEVILRCVPISNHLYFYWYRQILGQKVEFLVSFYNNEISEKSEIFDDQFSVERPDGSNFTLKIRSTKLEDSAMYFCASRPKREGLNEQYFGPGTRLTVT.